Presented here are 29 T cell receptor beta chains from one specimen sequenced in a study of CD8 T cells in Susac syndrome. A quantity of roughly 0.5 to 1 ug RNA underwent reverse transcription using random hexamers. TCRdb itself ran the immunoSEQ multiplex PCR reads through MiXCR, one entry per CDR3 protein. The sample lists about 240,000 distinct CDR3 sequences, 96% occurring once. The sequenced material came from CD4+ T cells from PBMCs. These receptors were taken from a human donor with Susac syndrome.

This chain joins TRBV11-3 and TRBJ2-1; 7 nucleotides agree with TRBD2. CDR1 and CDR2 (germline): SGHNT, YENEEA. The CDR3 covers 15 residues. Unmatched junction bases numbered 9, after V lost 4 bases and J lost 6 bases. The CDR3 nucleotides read TGTGCCAGCAGCTGGTTTGCGGGAGTTCCCAATGAGCAGTTCTTC. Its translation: CASSWFAGVPNEQFF.

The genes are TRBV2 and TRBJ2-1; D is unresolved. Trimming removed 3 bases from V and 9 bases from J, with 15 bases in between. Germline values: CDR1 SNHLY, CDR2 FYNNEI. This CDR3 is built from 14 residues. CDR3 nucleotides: TGTGCCAGCAGTGAGCTTGGCCAAGGTGGTGAGCAGTTCTTC. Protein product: CASSELGQGGEQFF.

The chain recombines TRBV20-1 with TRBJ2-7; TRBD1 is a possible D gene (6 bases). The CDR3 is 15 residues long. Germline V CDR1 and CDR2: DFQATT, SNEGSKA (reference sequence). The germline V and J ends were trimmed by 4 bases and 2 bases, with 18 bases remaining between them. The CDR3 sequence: CSAKNPGTSAYEQYF. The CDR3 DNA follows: TGCAGTGCTAAAAATCCCGGGACAAGTGCCTACGAGCAGTACTTC.

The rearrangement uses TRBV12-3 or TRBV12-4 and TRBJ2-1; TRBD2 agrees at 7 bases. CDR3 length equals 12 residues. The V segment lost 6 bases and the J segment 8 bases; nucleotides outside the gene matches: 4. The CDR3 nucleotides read TGTGCCAGCAGGGGGAGGGTTTATGAGCAGTTCTTC. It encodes CASRGRVYEQFF.

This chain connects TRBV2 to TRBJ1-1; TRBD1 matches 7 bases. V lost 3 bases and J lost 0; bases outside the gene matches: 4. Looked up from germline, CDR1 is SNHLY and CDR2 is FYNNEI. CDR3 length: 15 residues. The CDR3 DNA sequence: TGTGCCAGCAGTGATCAAGACAGGGTGAACACTGAAGCTTTCTTT. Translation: CASSDQDRVNTEAFF.

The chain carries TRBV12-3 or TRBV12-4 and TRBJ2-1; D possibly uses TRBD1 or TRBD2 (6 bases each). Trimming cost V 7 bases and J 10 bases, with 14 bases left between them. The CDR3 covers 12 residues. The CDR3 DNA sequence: TGTGCCAGCACCCAGGGGCGGGGAGAGCAGTTCTTC. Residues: CASTQGRGEQFF.

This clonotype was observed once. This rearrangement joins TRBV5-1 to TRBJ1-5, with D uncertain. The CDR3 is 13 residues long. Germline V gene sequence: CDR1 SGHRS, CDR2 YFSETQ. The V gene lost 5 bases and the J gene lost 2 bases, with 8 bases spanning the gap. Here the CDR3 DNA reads TGCGCCAGCAGTATTCTAGGCAATCAGCCCCAGCATTTT. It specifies CASSILGNQPQHF.

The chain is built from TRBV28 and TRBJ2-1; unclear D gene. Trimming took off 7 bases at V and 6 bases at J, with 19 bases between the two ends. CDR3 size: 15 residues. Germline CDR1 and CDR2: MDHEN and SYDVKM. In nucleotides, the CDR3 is TGTGCCAGCACTTCACCCCAGCTCCGGGTCAATGAGCAGTTCTTC. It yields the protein CASTSPQLRVNEQFF.

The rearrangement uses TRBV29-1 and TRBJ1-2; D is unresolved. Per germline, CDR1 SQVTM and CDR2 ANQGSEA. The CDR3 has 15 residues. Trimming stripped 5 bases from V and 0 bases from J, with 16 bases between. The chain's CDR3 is CSVWATVLSNYGYTF. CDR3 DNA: TGCAGCGTTTGGGCTACAGTCTTATCTAACTATGGCTACACCTTC.

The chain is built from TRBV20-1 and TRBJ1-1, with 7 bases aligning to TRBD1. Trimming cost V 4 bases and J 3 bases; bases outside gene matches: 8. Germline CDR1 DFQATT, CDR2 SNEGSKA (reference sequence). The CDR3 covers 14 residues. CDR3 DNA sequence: TGCAGTGCTACCGAAGCTACAGGGGACACTGAAGCTTTCTTT. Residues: CSATEATGDTEAFF.

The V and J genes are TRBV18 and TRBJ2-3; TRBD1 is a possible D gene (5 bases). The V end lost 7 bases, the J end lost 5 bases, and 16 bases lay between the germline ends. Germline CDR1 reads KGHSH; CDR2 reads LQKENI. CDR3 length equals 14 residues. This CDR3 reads CASLEGAVRDTQYF. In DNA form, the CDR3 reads TGTGCCAGCTTGGAAGGGGCTGTTCGAGATACGCAGTATTTT.

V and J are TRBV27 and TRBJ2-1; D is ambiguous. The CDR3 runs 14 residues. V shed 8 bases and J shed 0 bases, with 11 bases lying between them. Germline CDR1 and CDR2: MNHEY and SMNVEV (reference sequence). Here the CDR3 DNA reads TGTGCCAGCCGCCTGAGAGACTCCTACAATGAGCAGTTCTTC. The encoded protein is CASRLRDSYNEQFF.

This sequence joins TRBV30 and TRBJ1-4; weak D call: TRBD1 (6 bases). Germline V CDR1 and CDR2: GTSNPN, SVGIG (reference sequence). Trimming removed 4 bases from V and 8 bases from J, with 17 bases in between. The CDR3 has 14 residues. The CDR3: CAWTPGGAGEKLFF. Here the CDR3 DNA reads TGTGCCTGGACTCCTGGGGGGGCCGGGGAAAAACTGTTTTTT.

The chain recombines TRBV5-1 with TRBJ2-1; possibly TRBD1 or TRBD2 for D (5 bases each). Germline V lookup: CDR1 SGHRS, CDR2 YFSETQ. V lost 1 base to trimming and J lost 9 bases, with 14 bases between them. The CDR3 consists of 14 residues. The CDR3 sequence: CASSLPLGGGEQFF. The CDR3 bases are TGCGCCAGCAGCTTGCCGTTGGGTGGGGGTGAGCAGTTCTTC.

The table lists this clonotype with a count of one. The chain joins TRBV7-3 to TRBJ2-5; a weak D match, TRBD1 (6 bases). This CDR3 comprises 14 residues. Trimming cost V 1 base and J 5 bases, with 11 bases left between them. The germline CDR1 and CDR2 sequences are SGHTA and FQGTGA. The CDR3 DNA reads TGTGCCAGCAGCTTAAAGGGGGTCGGTGAGACCCAGTACTTC. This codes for CASSLKGVGETQYF.

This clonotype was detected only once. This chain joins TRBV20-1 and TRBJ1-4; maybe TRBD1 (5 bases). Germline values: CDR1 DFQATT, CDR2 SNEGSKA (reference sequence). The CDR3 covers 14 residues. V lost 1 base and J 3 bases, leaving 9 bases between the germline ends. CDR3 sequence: CSARGGGANEKLFF. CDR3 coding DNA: TGCAGTGCTAGAGGCGGGGGGGCTAATGAAAAACTGTTTTTT.

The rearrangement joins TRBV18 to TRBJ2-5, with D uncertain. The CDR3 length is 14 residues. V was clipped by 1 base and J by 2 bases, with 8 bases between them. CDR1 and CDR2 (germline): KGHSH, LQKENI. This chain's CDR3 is CASSPQAGQETQYF. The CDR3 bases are TGTGCCAGCTCACCACAGGCCGGTCAAGAGACCCAGTACTTC.

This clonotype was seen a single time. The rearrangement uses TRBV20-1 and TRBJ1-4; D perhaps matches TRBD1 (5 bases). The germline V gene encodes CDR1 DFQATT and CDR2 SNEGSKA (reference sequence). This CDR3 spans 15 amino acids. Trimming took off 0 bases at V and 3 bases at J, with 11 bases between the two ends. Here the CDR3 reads CSARDLGGANEKLFF. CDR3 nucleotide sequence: TGCAGTGCTAGAGATTTGGGGGGAGCTAATGAAAAACTGTTTTTT.

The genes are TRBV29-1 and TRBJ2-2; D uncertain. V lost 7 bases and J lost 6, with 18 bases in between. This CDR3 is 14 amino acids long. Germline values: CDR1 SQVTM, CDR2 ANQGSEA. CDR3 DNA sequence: TGCAGCGCAGCAGACGGTTTCGACGCCGGGGAGCTGTTTTTT. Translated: CSAADGFDAGELFF.

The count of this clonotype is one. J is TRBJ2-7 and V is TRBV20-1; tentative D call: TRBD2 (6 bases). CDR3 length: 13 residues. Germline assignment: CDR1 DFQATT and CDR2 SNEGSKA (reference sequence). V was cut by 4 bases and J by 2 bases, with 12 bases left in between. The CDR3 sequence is CSAISGGPYEQYF. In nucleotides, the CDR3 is TGCAGTGCTATTAGCGGTGGGCCCTACGAGCAGTACTTC.

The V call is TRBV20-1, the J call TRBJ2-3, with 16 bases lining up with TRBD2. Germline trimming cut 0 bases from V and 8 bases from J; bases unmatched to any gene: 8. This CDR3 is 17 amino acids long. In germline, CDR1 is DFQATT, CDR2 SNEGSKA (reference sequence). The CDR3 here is CSARDRGLAGGRGTQYF. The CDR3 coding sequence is TGCAGTGCTAGAGATCGGGGACTAGCGGGAGGGCGTGGTACGCAGTATTTT.

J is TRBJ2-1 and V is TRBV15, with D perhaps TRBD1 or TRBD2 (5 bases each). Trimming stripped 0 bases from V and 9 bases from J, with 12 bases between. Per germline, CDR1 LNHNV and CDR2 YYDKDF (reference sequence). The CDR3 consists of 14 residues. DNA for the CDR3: TGTGCCACCAGCAGAGAGGGGGTGGAGGCTGAGCAGTTCTTC. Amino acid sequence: CATSREGVEAEQFF.

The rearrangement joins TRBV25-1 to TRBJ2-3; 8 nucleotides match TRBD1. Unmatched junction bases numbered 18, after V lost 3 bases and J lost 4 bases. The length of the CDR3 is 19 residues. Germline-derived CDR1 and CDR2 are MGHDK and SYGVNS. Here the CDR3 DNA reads TGTGCCAGCAGTGATCCAACGGGACCTTGGACAGGGCCACCAGATACGCAGTATTTT. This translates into CASSDPTGPWTGPPDTQYF.

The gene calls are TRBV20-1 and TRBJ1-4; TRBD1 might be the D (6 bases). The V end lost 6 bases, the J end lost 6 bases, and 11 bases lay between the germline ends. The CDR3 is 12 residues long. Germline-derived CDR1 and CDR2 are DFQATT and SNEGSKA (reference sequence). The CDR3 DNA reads TGCAGTGCCATGGGGGGCGATGAAAAACTGTTTTTT. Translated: CSAMGGDEKLFF.

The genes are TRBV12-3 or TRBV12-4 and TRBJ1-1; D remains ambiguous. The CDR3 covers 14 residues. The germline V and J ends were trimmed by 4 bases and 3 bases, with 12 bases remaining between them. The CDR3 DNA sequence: TGTGCCAGCAGTTCGTCCAGGACCGACACTGAAGCTTTCTTT. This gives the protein CASSSSRTDTEAFF.

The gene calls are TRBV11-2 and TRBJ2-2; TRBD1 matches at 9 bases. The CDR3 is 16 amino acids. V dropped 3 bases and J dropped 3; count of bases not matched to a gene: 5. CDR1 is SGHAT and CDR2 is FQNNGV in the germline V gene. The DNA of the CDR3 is TGTGCCAGCAGCTTCCCGACAGGGGGGGACACCGGGGAGCTGTTTTTT. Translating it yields CASSFPTGGDTGELFF.

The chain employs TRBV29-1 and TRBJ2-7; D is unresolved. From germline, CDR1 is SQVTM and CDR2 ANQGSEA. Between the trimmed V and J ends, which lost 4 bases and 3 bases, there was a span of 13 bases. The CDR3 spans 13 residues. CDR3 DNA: TGCAGCGTTGTGAGTGACGGCCGCTACGAGCAGTACTTC. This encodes CSVVSDGRYEQYF.

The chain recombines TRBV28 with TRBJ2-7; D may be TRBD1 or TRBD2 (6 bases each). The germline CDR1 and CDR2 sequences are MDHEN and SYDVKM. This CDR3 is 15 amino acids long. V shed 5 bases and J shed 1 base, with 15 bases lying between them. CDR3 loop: CASSLPGGLSYEQYF. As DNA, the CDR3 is TGTGCCAGCAGTCTTCCCGGGGGCCTATCCTACGAGCAGTACTTC.

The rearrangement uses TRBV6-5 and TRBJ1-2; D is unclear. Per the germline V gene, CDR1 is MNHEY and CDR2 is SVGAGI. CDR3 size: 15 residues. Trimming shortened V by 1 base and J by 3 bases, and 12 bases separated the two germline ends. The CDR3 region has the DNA TGTGCCAGCAGTTACTTTCCCGCGACCCACTATGGCTACACCTTC. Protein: CASSYFPATHYGYTF.